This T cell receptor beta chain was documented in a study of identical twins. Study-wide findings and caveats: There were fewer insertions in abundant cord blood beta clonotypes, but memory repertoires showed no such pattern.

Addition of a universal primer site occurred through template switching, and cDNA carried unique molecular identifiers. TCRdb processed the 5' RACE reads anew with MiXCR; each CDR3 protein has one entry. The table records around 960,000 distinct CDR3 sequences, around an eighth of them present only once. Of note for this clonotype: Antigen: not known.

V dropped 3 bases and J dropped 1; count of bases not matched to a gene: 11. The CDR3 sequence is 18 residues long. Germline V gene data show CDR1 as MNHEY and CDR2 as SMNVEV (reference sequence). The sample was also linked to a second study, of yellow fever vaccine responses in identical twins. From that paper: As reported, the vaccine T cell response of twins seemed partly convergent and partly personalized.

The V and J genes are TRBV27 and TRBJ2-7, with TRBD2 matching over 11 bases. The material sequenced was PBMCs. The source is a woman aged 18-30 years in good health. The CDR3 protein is CASSLFTSGRFRSYEQYF. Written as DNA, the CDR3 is TGTGCCAGCAGTTTGTTTACTAGCGGGAGATTTAGGTCCTACGAGCAGTACTTC.